Each of the 26 T cell receptor beta chains below was sequenced from the same sample in a study of CD8 T cells in ankylosing spondylitis. Study observations and caveats: Seemingly characteristic of ankylosing spondylitis blood was a TCR beta motif consisting of roughly 8 highly homologous variants.

MiXCR, applied by TCRdb to the 5' RACE reads, yields one record per CDR3 protein. This sample has about 800,000 distinct CDR3 sequences; approximately 12% occur once, and the top ten carry approximately 0.46%. Their specific antigens are unknown. Sequences were obtained from blood, either unsorted or a sorted T cell fraction (not recorded which). These receptors were collected from a male donor with ankylosing spondylitis.

A few counts support this clonotype. The V and J genes are TRBV6-5 and TRBJ2-7; 10 bases are a match to TRBD1. The junction had 5 bases not matched to a gene; V was cut back by 2 bases and J by 1 base. CDR1 and CDR2 from the germline V gene are MNHEY and SVGAGI. CDR3 length equals 16 residues. Here the CDR3 reads CASSYNWDRGSYEQYF. The CDR3 bases are TGTGCCAGCAGTTACAACTGGGACAGGGGATCCTACGAGCAGTACTTC.

This rearrangement joins TRBV7-9 to TRBJ2-1, with D possibly called TRBD1 or TRBD2 (5 bases each). The V and J ends lost 4 bases and 8 bases respectively, with 9 bases between them. CDR3 size: 12 residues. The V gene's germline CDR1 is SEHNR and CDR2 FQNEAQ (reference sequence). The CDR3 DNA reads as TGTGCCAGCAGCTATGGGGGAGATGAGCAGTTCTTC. This translates into CASSYGGDEQFF.

The chain couples TRBV10-3 to TRBJ2-6, with D unclear. Germline values: CDR1 ENHRY, CDR2 SYGVKD. The CDR3 runs to 15 residues. Between the trimmed V and J ends, which lost 2 bases and 6 bases, there was a span of 11 bases. In nucleotides, the CDR3 is TGTGCCATCAGTGAGGAGCGCTCCCTGGCCAACGTCCTGACTTTC. Translating it yields CAISEERSLANVLTF.

The V and J genes are TRBV18 and TRBJ1-2; D gene unclear. V lost 0 bases to trimming and J lost 3 bases, with 5 bases between them. CDR1 is KGHSH and CDR2 is LQKENI in the germline V gene. This CDR3 contains 13 residues. The CDR3, as DNA: TGTGCCAGCTCACCACCAATGGACTATGGCTACACCTTC. It yields the protein CASSPPMDYGYTF.

This clonotype was observed a few times. The gene calls are TRBV4-3 and TRBJ2-2; 7 nucleotides match TRBD1. CDR1 LGHNA and CDR2 YSLEER come from the germline V gene. This CDR3 comprises 16 residues. With 2 bases clipped from V and 3 bases from J, the junction kept 6 bases outside the gene matches. CDR3 loop: CASSQPSGTDTGELFF. The CDR3, as DNA: TGCGCCAGCAGCCAACCATCCGGGACAGACACCGGGGAGCTGTTTTTT.

This chain uses TRBV7-2 with TRBJ1-5; maybe TRBD1 (5 bases). The CDR3 is made up of 16 amino acids. Germline V gene sequence: CDR1 SGHTA, CDR2 FQGNSA. The V end was cut by 1 base, the J end by 2 bases, with 12 bases between. The CDR3 nucleotides are TGTGCCAGCAGCTTAGATCGGGGCGGGGGCAATCAGCCCCAGCATTTT. Protein sequence: CASSLDRGGGNQPQHF.

The chain joins TRBV6-1 to TRBJ2-7; unclear D gene. The CDR3 consists of 15 residues. The germline gives CDR1 MNHNS, CDR2 SASEGT. The V end was cut by 4 bases, the J end by 2 bases, with 15 bases between. The CDR3 nucleotides are TGTGCCAGCAGTGCCCTAACGAGGAATCCCTACGAGCAGTACTTC. This gives the protein CASSALTRNPYEQYF.

This clonotype has at least ten counts. The chain links TRBV20-1 to TRBJ1-5, with D uncertain. Germline V gives CDR1 DFQATT, CDR2 SNEGSKA (reference sequence). CDR3 length: 11 amino acids. V was trimmed by 1 base and J by 3 bases, leaving 1 base between them. Written as DNA, the CDR3 is TGCAGTGCTAGAGTCAATCAGCCCCAGCATTTT. It specifies CSARVNQPQHF.

The rearrangement links TRBV27 to TRBJ1-5, with TRBD1 matching over 9 bases. Looked up from germline, CDR1 is MNHEY and CDR2 is SMNVEV (reference sequence). The CDR3 runs 15 residues. The trim removed 6 bases at V and 5 bases at J, leaving 8 bases unmatched. The CDR3 nucleotides read TGTGCCAGCAGGGTTGGGACAGGGTCTGATCAGCCCCAGCATTTT. Its translation: CASRVGTGSDQPQHF.

This clonotype was seen ten or more times. The V gene is TRBV5-1, the J gene TRBJ1-1; possible D gene TRBD1, 6 bases. The V end was cut by 4 bases, the J end by 1 base, with 14 bases between. The CDR3 is made up of 15 amino acids. Germline V gene lookup returns CDR1 SGHRS and CDR2 YFSETQ. The CDR3 DNA reads as TGCGCCAGCAGCCCGCAAGGGGGGGGGAACACTGAAGCTTTCTTT. Amino acid sequence: CASSPQGGGNTEAFF. Full variable domain (remainder filled in from reference TRBV5-1 and TRBJ1-1): KAGVTQTPRYLIKTRGQQVTLSCSPISGHRSVSWYQQTPGQGLQFLFEYFSETQRNKGNFPGRFSGRQFSNSRSEMNVSTLELGDSALYLCASSPQGGGNTEAFFGQGTRLTVV.

There are a few counts of this clonotype. The rearrangement joins TRBV30 to TRBJ1-1; D is unresolved. V lost 3 bases and J lost 1, with 12 bases in between. Germline V CDR1 and CDR2: GTSNPN, SVGIG (reference sequence). The CDR3 loop spans 14 amino acids. CDR3 in DNA: TGTGCCTGGAGCCCCTCGGGCAGGAACACTGAAGCTTTCTTT. This translates into CAWSPSGRNTEAFF.

This clonotype was seen at least ten times. V usage is TRBV20-1 and J usage is TRBJ2-4; D tentatively fits TRBD1 or TRBD2 (6 bases each). Germline CDR1 reads DFQATT; CDR2 reads SNEGSKA (reference sequence). The CDR3 is 14 amino acids. Deletions cut 4 bases from V and 8 bases from J, with 18 bases between. The CDR3 sequence is CSAIKGQGRYIQYF. The CDR3 DNA is TGCAGTGCTATTAAGGGTCAGGGGAGGTACATTCAGTACTTC.

There are many counts of this clonotype. The CDR3 bases are TGTGCCAGCAGCTCGAGAGTGCGGGAGTTCGGGAATGAGCAGTTCTTC. Its translation is CASSSRVREFGNEQFF. This chain links TRBV5-5 with TRBJ2-1; 7 bases are shared with TRBD2. Looked up from germline, CDR1 is SGHKS and CDR2 is YYEKEE (reference sequence). The CDR3 has 16 residues. Trimming removed 3 bases from V and 7 bases from J; junction bases left unmatched: 13.

The chain employs TRBV7-9 and TRBJ2-7; TRBD2 agrees at 9 bases. There are 12 residues in the CDR3. V was pared by 9 bases and J by 3 bases, with 3 bases of the junction left unmatched. Germline lookup yields CDR1 SEHNR and CDR2 FQNEAQ (reference sequence). In DNA, the CDR3 is TGTGCCAGTAAGCGGGAGGACTACGAGCAGTACTTC. Amino acid sequence: CASKREDYEQYF.

The sample holds a few counts of this clonotype. J is TRBJ2-1 and V is TRBV5-1; D remains ambiguous. The CDR3 is 13 amino acids. Trimming stripped 0 bases from V and 7 bases from J, with 8 bases between. Germline assignment: CDR1 SGHRS and CDR2 YFSETQ. The DNA of the CDR3 is TGCGCCAGCAGCTTGGACCACCTAAATGAGCAGTTCTTC. Translating it yields CASSLDHLNEQFF.

At least ten counts were recorded for this clonotype. The genes are TRBV20-1 and TRBJ1-1; TRBD1 agrees at 9 bases. The CDR3 is made up of 13 amino acids. Looked up from germline, CDR1 is DFQATT and CDR2 is SNEGSKA (reference sequence). V was clipped by 5 bases and J by 5 bases; unmatched bases: 6. Written as DNA, the CDR3 is TGCAGTGCTGACCGGGACAGGGAGACTGAAGCTTTCTTT. Protein: CSADRDRETEAFF.

The chain combines TRBV12-3 or TRBV12-4 with TRBJ1-3; D call uncertain. The CDR3 loop spans 15 amino acids. Trimming pared 5 bases from V and 4 bases from J, leaving 15 bases between. Written as DNA, the CDR3 is TGTGCCAGCAGTAGATCTTCGCTGGGAGGAAACACCATATATTTT. Protein sequence: CASSRSSLGGNTIYF.

The gene calls are TRBV20-1 and TRBJ2-4; possible D gene TRBD2, 6 bases. This CDR3 comprises 16 residues. V lost 3 bases, J lost 0 bases, and 15 bases lay in between. In germline, CDR1 is DFQATT, CDR2 SNEGSKA (reference sequence). The CDR3, as DNA: TGCAGTGCTAGGGAGGGCTGGAGTCTAGCCAAAAACATTCAGTACTTC. It translates to CSAREGWSLAKNIQYF.

This clonotype appeared a few times. CDR3 in amino acids: CSARETYNSPLHF. The CDR3 nucleotides are TGCAGTGCTAGAGAGACCTATAATTCACCCCTCCACTTT. The chain is built from TRBV20-1 and TRBJ1-6; no reliable D call. V shed 0 bases and J shed 2 bases, with 2 bases lying between them. Germline V gene lookup returns CDR1 DFQATT and CDR2 SNEGSKA (reference sequence). The CDR3 loop spans 13 amino acids.

This clonotype was observed many times. The J gene is TRBJ2-7, the V gene TRBV28; TRBD1 agrees at 11 bases. The V gene's germline CDR1 is MDHEN and CDR2 SYDVKM. The CDR3 runs to 14 residues. V trimming: 5 bases; J trimming: 3 bases; junction bases outside the gene matches: 3. CDR3 sequence: CASSRTGGFYEQYF. Here the CDR3 DNA reads TGTGCCAGCAGTAGGACAGGGGGCTTCTACGAGCAGTACTTC.

The table lists this clonotype with a few counts. The CDR3 is CASSPPQGLASHNEQFF. The CDR3 DNA reads TGTGCCAGCTCACCACCGCAGGGACTAGCTTCCCACAATGAGCAGTTCTTC. This chain joins TRBV18 and TRBJ2-1; 9 positions agree with TRBD2. This CDR3 spans 17 amino acids. The trim removed 0 bases at V and 5 bases at J, leaving 8 bases unmatched. Looked up from germline, CDR1 is KGHSH and CDR2 is LQKENI.

V is TRBV7-2 and J is TRBJ2-1; D remains unclear. Looked up from germline, CDR1 is SGHTA and CDR2 is FQGNSA. Trimming pared 1 base from V and 2 bases from J, leaving 6 bases between. This CDR3 has 14 residues. The CDR3 DNA reads as TGTGCCAGCAGCTTAGTACCCCCCTACAATGAGCAGTTCTTC. Translation gives CASSLVPPYNEQFF.

V gene TRBV20-1 combines with J gene TRBJ1-2, with unresolved D. The CDR3 sequence is 13 residues long. V dropped 0 bases and J dropped 4 bases, with 9 bases sitting between them. Germline V CDR1 and CDR2: DFQATT, SNEGSKA (reference sequence). CDR3 protein: CSARDGTSYGYTF. The CDR3 DNA is TGCAGTGCTAGAGATGGAACGTCCTATGGCTACACCTTC.

There are many counts of this clonotype. J is TRBJ2-1 and V is TRBV29-1; 10 positions match TRBD2. Germline CDR1 SQVTM, CDR2 ANQGSEA. This CDR3 region has 15 residues. V lost 3 bases, J lost 3 bases, and 5 bases stayed unmatched. CDR3 DNA sequence: TGCAGCGTTGATCAACTAGCGGGAAGCTACAATGAGCAGTTCTTC. Its translation: CSVDQLAGSYNEQFF.

There are a few counts of this clonotype. The V call is TRBV18, the J call TRBJ2-7; 9 bases are shared with TRBD1. The CDR3 contains 15 residues. CDR1 and CDR2 (germline): KGHSH, LQKENI. Unmatched junction bases numbered 6, after V lost 3 bases and J lost 3 bases. The DNA of the CDR3 is TGTGCCAGCTCACCTCGGACAGGGGCCGTCTACGAGCAGTACTTC. It specifies CASSPRTGAVYEQYF.

This clonotype showed up just a few times. The gene calls are TRBV5-1 and TRBJ2-3; D possibly matches TRBD1 or TRBD2 (5 bases each). This CDR3 region has 14 residues. Trimming took off 0 bases at V and 7 bases at J, with 12 bases between the two ends. Germline lookup yields CDR1 SGHRS and CDR2 YFSETQ. Here the CDR3 reads CASSLGTSGNTQYF. The CDR3 DNA is TGCGCCAGCAGCTTGGGGACATCGGGGAATACGCAGTATTTT.